This T cell receptor beta chain emerged from a study of memory CD4+ T cells and cytomegalovirus serostatus. Study-wide results and caveats: Of under 200 reported CMV TCRbeta sequences, about 70 were found in memory CD4+ repertoires.

CDR1 is MNHEY, CDR2 SMNVEV, per germline (reference sequence). V lost 9 bases to trimming and J lost 4 bases, with 16 bases between them. The CDR3 contains 14 residues. Notes on this clone: What it binds is unknown.

Sequenced by immunoSEQ multiplex PCR; TCRdb stores in-frame clones only, minus some. The table has around 88,000 clones, about four fifths seen once. The sort gate was single viable CD3+CD4+CD8-CD45RO+ cells for memory CD4+ T cells. This TCR came from an adult in good health and CMV-seropositive. Sequencing was carried out using memory CD4+ T cells from blood. This rearrangement joins TRBV27 to TRBJ2-1; D is possibly TRBD2 (6 bases). CDR3 coding DNA: TGTGCCAGTAAAGGGCTAGCGACTTACAATGAGCAGTTCTTC. Its translation: CASKGLATYNEQFF.